This T cell receptor beta chain was sequenced during a study of PD-L1 blockade in urothelial cancer. The data were produced by immunoSEQ multiplex PCR, yet TCRdb's version contains in-frame clones alone and is incomplete. The sample has about 41,000 clones; 85% are singletons. Germline V gene lookup returns CDR1 LNHDA and CDR2 SQIVND (reference sequence). Trimming stripped 1 base from V and 3 bases from J, with 9 bases between. The CDR3 runs 15 residues. Time point meaning: peripheral blood 6 weeks after treatment start. This clone was seen only once. The gene calls are TRBV19 and TRBJ1-4; weak D call: TRBD1 (5 bases). The sequencing used PBMCs, collected around atezolizumab (anti-PD-L1) treatment. The sequence came from a man between 65 and 85 years old with urothelial cancer. Here the CDR3 DNA reads TGTGCCAGTAGTATAGGGGGCGTCCCTAATGAAAAACTGTTTTTT. It encodes CASSIGGVPNEKLFF.